This T cell receptor (beta chain) was retrieved from a study of T-cell reconstitution after alpha-beta-depleted transplantation in children. This clonotype came up a few times. The library targeted TCRbeta and was prepared with unique molecular identifiers. One entry per CDR3 protein, called by TCRdb with MiXCR from the PCR reads. The sample shows some 840,000 distinct CDR3 sequences, around 17% of them seen only once. J gave up 7 bases and V 6 bases, and 6 bases lay outside the gene matches. CDR1 is SNHLY, CDR2 FYNNEI, per germline. The CDR3 is 13 residues long. The TCR originated in a male patient aged 10 to 17 who had a stem cell transplant for acute lymphoblastic leukemia, so the T cells may come from the graft donor. The rearrangement links TRBV2 to TRBJ2-1, with TRBD1 identical over 7 bases. This material consisted of PBMCs, mostly from graft donor cells, taken 360 days after TCRalphabeta/CD19-depleted stem cell transplant. The CDR3 loop reads CASSGQAVNEQFF. The CDR3 region has the DNA TGTGCCAGCAGCGGACAGGCGGTGAATGAGCAGTTCTTC.